The 23 T cell receptor beta chains below come from one sample, sequenced in a study of PD-1 blockade in classical Hodgkin lymphoma. Sequencing was performed with immunoSEQ multiplex PCR; in TCRdb, only in-frame clones are kept and a portion is missing. The table shows tens of thousands of clones, with around nine tenths occurring only once. All patients experienced relapse after autologous stem cell transplantation, and brentuximab vedotin exposure was variable. This specimen consisted of peripheral blood mononuclear cells (PBMCs), obtained at baseline. The receptors come from a human donor with classical Hodgkin lymphoma.

The J gene is TRBJ2-7, the V gene TRBV2; 8 nucleotides match TRBD1. V lost 4 bases, J lost 3 bases, and 5 bases stayed unmatched. The germline gives CDR1 SNHLY, CDR2 FYNNEI. The CDR3 runs to 14 residues. CDR3 DNA: TGTGCCAGCAGTGTCGACAGGGGAAACTACGAGCAGTACTTC. Its protein is CASSVDRGNYEQYF.

V is TRBV27 and J is TRBJ2-5, with unresolved D. Per germline, CDR1 MNHEY and CDR2 SMNVEV (reference sequence). This CDR3 comprises 15 residues. Trimming cost V 4 bases and J 1 base, with 13 bases left between them. The CDR3 spells CASSSQGYPQETQYF. CDR3 in DNA: TGTGCCAGCAGTTCCCAAGGGTACCCCCAAGAGACCCAGTACTTC.

This chain joins TRBV7-2 and TRBJ2-7; D is perhaps TRBD2 (5 bases). Looked up from germline, CDR1 is SGHTA and CDR2 is FQGNSA. Trimming shortened V by 5 bases and J by 1 base, and 12 bases separated the two germline ends. This CDR3 comprises 14 residues. CDR3 DNA: TGTGCCAGCAGCCCATTCAGCGGTTCCTACGAGCAGTACTTC. The encoded protein is CASSPFSGSYEQYF.

The chain has TRBV7-8 and TRBJ1-4; TRBD1 matches 7 bases. Germline V lookup: CDR1 SGHVS, CDR2 FQNEAQ. Unmatched junction bases numbered 8, after V lost 4 bases and J lost 3 bases. The CDR3 covers 16 residues. The CDR3 protein is CASSSETGDSNEKLFF. In nucleotides, the CDR3 is TGTGCCAGCAGCTCAGAAACAGGGGATTCTAATGAAAAACTGTTTTTT.

The chain is built from TRBV29-1 and TRBJ2-2, with 14 bases that match TRBD2. The CDR3 is 16 residues long. J gave up 3 bases and V 5 bases, and 5 bases lay outside the gene matches. The germline V gene has CDR1 SQVTM and CDR2 ANQGSEA. This CDR3 is CSVQTSGRADTGELFF. CDR3 sequence (DNA): TGCAGCGTTCAGACTAGCGGGAGGGCCGACACCGGGGAGCTGTTTTTT.

V is TRBV4-2 and J is TRBJ2-2; no reliable D call. V dropped 0 bases and J dropped 4 bases, with 12 bases sitting between them. Germline V gene sequence: CDR1 LGHNA, CDR2 YNFKEQ. The CDR3 covers 16 residues. The DNA of the CDR3 is TGTGCCAGCAGCCAAGATCGATCGGCAGCCACCGGGGAGCTGTTTTTT. Amino acids: CASSQDRSAATGELFF.

This clone was recorded a few times. The genes are TRBV7-9 and TRBJ1-3, with TRBD1 identical over 7 bases. Germline V gene sequence: CDR1 SEHNR, CDR2 FQNEAQ (reference sequence). V shed 5 bases, J shed 5 bases, and the junction held 6 bases outside the gene matches. The CDR3 sequence is 14 residues long. The CDR3 nucleotides read TGTGCCAGCAGCCAAGGGACAGAACGAAACACCATATATTTT. Translating it yields CASSQGTERNTIYF.

The V gene is TRBV29-1, the J gene TRBJ1-1, with 11 bases lining up with TRBD1. The CDR3 loop spans 17 amino acids. Germline V gene sequence: CDR1 SQVTM, CDR2 ANQGSEA. Trimming cost V 1 base and J 4 bases; bases outside gene matches: 11. Here the CDR3 DNA reads TGCAGCGTTGAAGTAGTCGGACAGGGGGCGATGAGCACTGAAGCTTTCTTT. This encodes CSVEVVGQGAMSTEAFF.

V is TRBV6-6 and J is TRBJ1-1; D not certain. This CDR3 spans 16 amino acids. The germline gives CDR1 MNHNY, CDR2 SVGAGI (reference sequence). The V end was cut by 8 bases, the J end by 1 base, with 20 bases between. CDR3 region: CASLLGTLRGNTEAFF. CDR3 coding DNA: TGTGCCAGCCTCCTGGGCACCCTGAGAGGGAACACTGAAGCTTTCTTT.

This clone was seen only a few times. The chain is built from TRBV28 and TRBJ2-2, with 12 bases matching TRBD2. V dropped 5 bases and J dropped 6; count of bases not matched to a gene: 4. The CDR3 totals 15 residues. Germline lookup yields CDR1 MDHEN and CDR2 SYDVKM. CDR3 residues: CASSPTSGRPGELFF. The DNA of the CDR3 is TGTGCCAGCAGTCCGACTAGCGGGAGACCCGGGGAGCTGTTTTTT.

The chain recombines TRBV7-6 with TRBJ2-7; 7 bases map to TRBD1. The CDR3 length is 14 residues. After removal of 5 bases from V and 2 bases from J, the junction contained 6 bases not matched to a gene. From germline, CDR1 is SGHVS and CDR2 FNYEAQ. The CDR3 is CASSTGTAPYEQYF. CDR3 nucleotides: TGTGCCAGCAGCACCGGGACAGCCCCCTACGAGCAGTACTTC. Full variable domain (remainder filled in from reference TRBV7-6 and TRBJ2-7): GAGVSQSPRYKVTKRGQDVALRCDPISGHVSLYWYRQALGQGPEFLTYFNYEAQQDKSGLPNDRFSAERPEGSISTLTIQRTEQRDSAMYRCASSTGTAPYEQYFGPGTRLTVT.

The chain joins TRBV7-6 to TRBJ2-7; 9 nucleotides agree with TRBD1. V lost 4 bases, J lost 5 bases, and 9 bases stayed unmatched. This CDR3 has 15 amino acids. Germline CDR1 and CDR2: SGHVS and FNYEAQ. CDR3 sequence reads: CASSSGQGGINEQYF. In nucleotides, the CDR3 is TGTGCCAGCAGCTCGGGACAGGGAGGAATTAACGAGCAGTACTTC.

This chain uses TRBV6-1 with TRBJ2-5; D perhaps matches TRBD1 (6 bases). This CDR3 has 14 amino acids. V shed 5 bases and J shed 1 base, with 11 bases lying between them. Germline assignment: CDR1 MNHNS and CDR2 SASEGT. This CDR3 is CASSPRTVQETQYF. CDR3 bases: TGTGCCAGCAGTCCCCGGACAGTCCAAGAGACCCAGTACTTC.

The chain has TRBV28 and TRBJ2-3, with 7 bases matching TRBD2. The junction had 2 bases not matched to a gene; V was cut back by 8 bases and J by 3 bases. The CDR3 consists of 12 residues. CDR1 is MDHEN, CDR2 SYDVKM, per germline. The CDR3 loop reads CASVGGTDTQYF. The DNA of the CDR3 is TGTGCCAGCGTGGGGGGGACAGATACGCAGTATTTT.

The rearrangement links TRBV27 to TRBJ2-1; D ambiguous. V lost 4 bases, J lost 0 bases, and 10 bases lay in between. Germline CDR1 MNHEY, CDR2 SMNVEV (reference sequence). The length of the CDR3 is 15 residues. The CDR3 loop is CASSSGPLSYNEQFF. Here the CDR3 DNA reads TGTGCCAGCAGTTCTGGGCCACTCTCCTACAATGAGCAGTTCTTC.

This chain joins TRBV6-5 and TRBJ2-3, with D possibly matching TRBD1 (6 bases). Per germline, CDR1 MNHEY and CDR2 SVGAGI. Trimming pared 1 base from V and 1 base from J, leaving 9 bases between. The CDR3 contains 15 residues. CDR3 bases: TGTGCCAGCAGTTACTGGCCAGGGGGCACAGATACGCAGTATTTT. This codes for CASSYWPGGTDTQYF.

This clone was detected a few times. The V call is TRBV19, the J call TRBJ1-5; TRBD1 aligns across 7 bases. Germline CDR1 reads LNHDA; CDR2 reads SQIVND (reference sequence). The V gene end was trimmed by 2 bases and the J gene end by 6 bases; junction bases not matched to a gene: 16. This CDR3 is built from 18 residues. CDR3 protein: CASSITERHRGLSQPQHF. The DNA for the CDR3 is TGTGCCAGTAGTATAACTGAGAGGCACAGGGGTCTTTCTCAGCCCCAGCATTTT.

This clone has just a few counts. This chain connects TRBV29-1 to TRBJ1-2, with D possibly matching TRBD1 (5 bases). There are 12 residues in the CDR3. Trimming left V 0 bases short and J 4 bases short, with 6 bases between. Germline CDR1 and CDR2: SQVTM and ANQGSEA. CDR3 sequence (DNA): TGCAGCGTTGAAGAAGGGACCTATGGCTACACCTTC. It specifies CSVEEGTYGYTF.

This clone was seen a single time. V gene TRBV27 combines with J gene TRBJ2-1, with 11 bases lining up with TRBD2. The CDR3 is made up of 16 amino acids. The V segment lost 7 bases and the J segment 3 bases; nucleotides outside the gene matches: 8. Per germline, CDR1 MNHEY and CDR2 SMNVEV (reference sequence). As DNA, the CDR3 is TGTGCCAGCACCCCTACTAGCGGGAGTTACTACAATGAGCAGTTCTTC. Protein: CASTPTSGSYYNEQFF.

The chain has TRBV28 and TRBJ1-5, with 8 bases fitting TRBD1. Germline V gene sequence: CDR1 MDHEN, CDR2 SYDVKM. The J segment lost 0 bases and the V segment lost 11 bases, leaving 6 bases of the junction unmatched. The CDR3 totals 14 residues. CDR3 region: CAVGTGLSNQPQHF. CDR3 bases: TGTGCCGTCGGGACAGGTCTTAGCAATCAGCCCCAGCATTTT.

The CDR3 DNA sequence: TGTGCCAGCAGTGGCCAGAGGGAGGGAACCTACAATGAGCAGTTCTTC. Translated: CASSGQREGTYNEQFF. V and J are TRBV6-1 and TRBJ2-1; 7 positions agree with TRBD2. In germline, CDR1 is MNHNS, CDR2 SASEGT. V lost 4 bases and J lost 2; bases outside the gene matches: 8. The CDR3 is 16 amino acids.

This chain connects TRBV29-1 to TRBJ2-3; 10 positions match TRBD1. CDR1 and CDR2 (germline): SQVTM, ANQGSEA. Unmatched junction bases numbered 4, after V lost 4 bases and J lost 0 bases. CDR3 length equals 15 residues. CDR3 DNA: TGCAGCGTTGTAGGGACAGGGGATAGCACAGATACGCAGTATTTT. Translation: CSVVGTGDSTDTQYF.

This chain connects TRBV7-8 to TRBJ2-3; the D call may be TRBD1 or TRBD2 (5 bases each). The CDR3 runs 16 residues. Trimming shortened V by 5 bases and J by 6 bases, and 21 bases separated the two germline ends. From germline, CDR1 is SGHVS and CDR2 FQNEAQ. The CDR3 bases are TGTGCCAGCAGCCCCGGGGCGGGCGTGGGCCCGGATACGCAGTATTTT. Translated, it gives CASSPGAGVGPDTQYF.